This TCR beta chain was captured by sequencing in a study of cytomegalovirus exposure and HLA in healthy donors. Germline CDR1 and CDR2: ENHRY and SYGVKD. The CDR3 contains 17 residues. V was pared by 4 bases and J by 1 base, with 4 bases of the junction left unmatched. TCRdb's copy holds only in-frame clones and misses some; the assay was immunoSEQ multiplex PCR. Here the sample spans roughly 310,000 clones, 70% to 90% being singletons. Source material: PBMCs. The V and J genes are TRBV10-3 and TRBJ2-3, with TRBD2 identical over 14 bases. The clonotype was recovered from a man younger than 40 in good health and CMV-seronegative. Here the CDR3 reads CAISGPGLAGGTDTQYF. DNA for the CDR3: TGTGCCATCAGTGGTCCGGGACTAGCGGGGGGCACAGATACGCAGTATTTT.